Listed below are T cell receptor beta chains from one sample, sequenced in a study of CD8 T cells in Susac syndrome. TCRdb recomputed calls from the immunoSEQ multiplex PCR reads with MiXCR, one row per CDR3 protein. The data show about 290,000 distinct CDR3 sequences, with roughly 90% seen just once and 0.18% held by the top ten. Sequencing was done on a sample of CD8+ T cells from PBMCs. The receptors stem from a human donor with multiple sclerosis. CDR3s leave out the opening cysteine and the closing phenylalanine or tryptophan. Clone size appears in some rows only: once, few, many, or a class for an expanded clone.

j_call | v_call | clone_size | cdr3_aa
TRBJ2-2 | TRBV29-1 | - | SADVKSGGTGELF
TRBJ1-6 | TRBV7-6 | - | ANSLSGGLSPLH
TRBJ2-7 | TRBV9 | - | ASSVNRGQGSSSEQY
TRBJ2-7 | TRBV6-2/TRBV6-3 | - | ASSTRDRGLYEQY
TRBJ2-5 | TRBV9 | - | ASSVGVTPIGQETQY
TRBJ2-7 | TRBV5-6 | - | ASSSRAGAYEQY
TRBJ2-3 | TRBV2 | - | ASKGTGGTDTQY
TRBJ2-4 | TRBV27 | - | ASSAVGTKNIQY
TRBJ2-1 | TRBV7-2 | - | ASSVRVPSVYNEQF
TRBJ2-6 | TRBV25-1 | - | ATRPRGGTSGANVLT
TRBJ2-3 | TRBV27 | - | ASSFGARGADTQY
TRBJ2-1 | TRBV5-4 | - | ASSPAVSGFEQF
TRBJ2-3 | TRBV4-3 | - | ASSQGASGGFTDTQY
TRBJ2-5 | TRBV7-2 | - | ASSSSAGPQETQY
TRBJ2-1 | TRBV7-6 | - | ASNPTGRATEQF
TRBJ2-1 | TRBV10-3 | - | AISERIIGQGMNEQF
TRBJ1-1 | TRBV19 | - | ASSAGRYMNTEAF
TRBJ2-3 | TRBV7-3 | - | ASSLGGPDTQY
TRBJ1-4 | TRBV12-3/TRBV12-4 | - | ASSPLGGGTEEKLF
TRBJ2-1 | TRBV18 | - | ASSPRGEREIFDNEQF
TRBJ2-3 | TRBV29-1 | - | SVDRVGTDTQY
TRBJ1-5 | TRBV24-1 | - | ATSDGNQPQH
TRBJ2-2 | TRBV7-9 | - | ASSSTGVNTGELF
TRBJ2-1 | TRBV19 | - | ASNFGWSYNEQF
TRBJ2-7 | TRBV5-4 | - | ASSFSPLTYEQY
TRBJ1-1 | TRBV28 | - | ASSPPLDRDNTEAF
TRBJ2-1 | TRBV4-1 | - | ASSQDEALGLAGDEQF
TRBJ2-1 | TRBV4-3 | - | ASSQGATGDGNEQF
TRBJ2-7 | TRBV4-3 | - | ASSQDNSGGSLPYEQY
TRBJ2-1 | TRBV6-1 | once | ASVQGGYNEQF
TRBJ1-2 | TRBV28 | - | ASSLYGTGDGYT
TRBJ2-5 | TRBV5-6 | - | ASRMRAGTGELETQY
TRBJ2-3 | TRBV27 | - | ASSLSWAHLTDTQY
TRBJ1-2 | TRBV4-3 | - | ASSQDRWGTYGYT
TRBJ2-7 | TRBV4-3 | - | ASSQDWPGSDEQY
TRBJ2-7 | TRBV28 | - | ASSQTGTSGTYEQY
TRBJ2-7 | TRBV6-4 | once | ASSDSPGTDEQY
TRBJ2-5 | TRBV3-1 | - | ASSQALAGGPETQY
TRBJ2-3 | TRBV27 | - | ASSLGTSGGRDTQY
TRBJ2-1 | TRBV3-1 | once | ASSQEEGQF
TRBJ2-7 | TRBV20-1 | - | SAGEPQGEQY
TRBJ2-7 | TRBV27 | - | ASSLLAGTSPYEQY
TRBJ2-1 | TRBV3-1 | once | ASSQVGGNEQF
TRBJ1-1 | TRBV12-3/TRBV12-4 | - | ASSGGVLTEAF
TRBJ2-7 | TRBV20-1 | - | SAREAGGYSYEQY
TRBJ2-7 | TRBV6-2/TRBV6-3 | - | ASSYSPGGQDEQY
TRBJ2-2 | TRBV14 | few | ASSPQNTGELF
TRBJ2-3 | TRBV28 | - | AASGRPTDTQY
TRBJ2-3 | TRBV4-3 | once | ASSQALLADTDTQY
TRBJ2-1 | TRBV27 | - | ASRPGAYNEQF
TRBJ2-2 | TRBV6-2/TRBV6-3 | - | ASSFRRGANTGELF
TRBJ1-4 | TRBV7-2 | - | ASSLSATGGEKLF
TRBJ2-1 | TRBV3-1 | - | ASSPYGTGTAGAYNEQF